This TCR beta chain was recorded in a study of shared clonotypes between healthy human individuals. Concerning this clone itself: The antigen is undetermined.

Overall study findings and caveats: Large depth notwithstanding, sorted-subset sequencing proved incomplete by rarefaction.

The assay was run at deep level. Replicate PCRs for sorted subsets used around 200 ng DNA; this equaled 25,000 to 30,000 T cell genomes. Sequenced by immunoSEQ multiplex PCR; TCRdb stores in-frame clones only, minus some. Of approximately 2,300,000 clones in the sample, roughly 92% are singletons; the top ten hold around 0.4%. CDR3 length equals 15 residues. Germline V lookup: CDR1 MDHEN, CDR2 SYDVKM. V lost 3 bases and J 4 bases, leaving 14 bases between the germline ends. V gene TRBV28 combines with J gene TRBJ2-3; D assignment may be TRBD1 or TRBD2 (5 bases each). This TCR derives from a man aged 18-30 years in good health. Some clones in this sample may be carry-over from other donors' samples. The sample consisted of naive CD4+ T cells from PBMCs. The subset: CD45RA+ positively selected. The CDR3 is CASSFRVGVADTQYF. DNA for the CDR3: TGTGCCAGCAGTTTCCGTGTGGGGGTTGCAGATACGCAGTATTTT.